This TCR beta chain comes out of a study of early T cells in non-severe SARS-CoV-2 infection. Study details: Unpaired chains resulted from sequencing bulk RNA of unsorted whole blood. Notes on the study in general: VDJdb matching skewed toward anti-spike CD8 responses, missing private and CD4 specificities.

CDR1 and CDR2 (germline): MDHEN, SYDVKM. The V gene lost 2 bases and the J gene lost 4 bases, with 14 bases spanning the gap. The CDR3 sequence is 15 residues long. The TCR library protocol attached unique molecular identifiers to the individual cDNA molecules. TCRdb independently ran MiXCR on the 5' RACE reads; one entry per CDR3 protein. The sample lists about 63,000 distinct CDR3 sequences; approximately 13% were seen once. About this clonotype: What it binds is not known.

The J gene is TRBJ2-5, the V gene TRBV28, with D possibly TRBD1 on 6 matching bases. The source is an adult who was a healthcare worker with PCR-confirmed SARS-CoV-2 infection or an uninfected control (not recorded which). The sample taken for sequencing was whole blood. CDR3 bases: TGTGCCAGCAGTTTAGGACAGTCCCTCTCAGAGACCCAGTACTTC. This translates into CASSLGQSLSETQYF.